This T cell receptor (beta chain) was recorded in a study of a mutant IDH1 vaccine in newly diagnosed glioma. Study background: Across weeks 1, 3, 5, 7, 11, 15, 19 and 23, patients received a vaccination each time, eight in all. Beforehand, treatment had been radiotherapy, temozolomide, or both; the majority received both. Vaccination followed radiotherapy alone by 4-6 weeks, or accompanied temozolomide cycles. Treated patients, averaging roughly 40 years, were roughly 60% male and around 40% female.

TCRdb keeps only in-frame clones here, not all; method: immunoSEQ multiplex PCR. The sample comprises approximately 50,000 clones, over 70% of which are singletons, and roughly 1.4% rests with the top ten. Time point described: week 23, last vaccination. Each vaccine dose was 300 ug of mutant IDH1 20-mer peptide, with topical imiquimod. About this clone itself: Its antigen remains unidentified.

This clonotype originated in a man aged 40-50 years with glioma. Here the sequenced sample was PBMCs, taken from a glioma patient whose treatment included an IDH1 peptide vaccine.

The CDR3 bases are TGTGCCAGCAGCTCACGCTTGAACACTGAAGCTTTCTTT. It translates to CASSSRLNTEAFF. The rearrangement uses TRBV11-2 and TRBJ1-1; D uncertain. V was clipped by 4 bases and J by 0 bases, with 6 bases between them. The CDR3 runs to 13 residues. The germline CDR1 and CDR2 sequences are SGHAT and FQNNGV.